The 12 T cell receptor beta chains below were found in one sample sequenced in a study of T cell repertoires in cytomegalovirus infection. A single record per CDR3 protein comes from TCRdb applying MiXCR to the reads. This repertoire shows roughly 920,000 distinct CDR3 sequences, about 33% found once; its top ten account for over 10%. What these receptors recognize is not known. This specimen consisted of cultured CD8+ T cells from PBMCs, obtained from culture after CMV antigen stimulation. The source is a human donor in good health (CMV status not recorded). Some clones in this sample may be carry-over from other donors' samples.

This clonotype was observed at least ten times. The rearrangement joins TRBV7-8 to TRBJ1-1, with D maybe TRBD1 (5 bases). Between the trimmed V and J ends, which lost 6 bases and 1 base, there was a span of 9 bases. Germline V lookup: CDR1 SGHVS, CDR2 FQNEAQ. This CDR3 contains 13 residues. DNA of the CDR3: TGTGCCAGCAGTGAGACAGCGAACACTGAAGCTTTCTTT. It yields the protein CASSETANTEAFF. Full variable domain (rest looked up from reference TRBV7-8 and TRBJ1-1): GAGVSQSPRYKVAKRGQDVALRCDPISGHVSLFWYQQALGQGPEFLTYFQNEAQLDKSGLPSDRFFAERPEGSVSTLKIQRTQQEDSAVYLCASSETANTEAFFGQGTRLTVV.

V is TRBV7-6 and J is TRBJ2-2; 8 bases line up with TRBD2. Looked up from germline, CDR1 is SGHVS and CDR2 is FNYEAQ. The length of the CDR3 is 17 residues. J lost 0 bases, V lost 3 bases, and 6 bases had no gene match. CDR3 residues: CASSLTHGGANTGELFF. CDR3 nucleotide sequence: TGTGCCAGCAGCTTGACTCACGGGGGGGCGAACACCGGGGAGCTGTTTTTT.

V gene TRBV4-1 combines with J gene TRBJ2-2, with D hard to call. This CDR3 region has 13 residues. V was shortened by 7 bases and J by 4 bases, with 10 bases between the two germline ends. Per the germline V gene, CDR1 is MGHRA and CDR2 is YSYEKL. The CDR3 DNA sequence: TGCGCCAGCACCCCTTCCCCCACCGGGGAGCTGTTTTTT. Translating it yields CASTPSPTGELFF.

The chain combines TRBV29-1 with TRBJ1-2, with D perhaps matching TRBD1 (6 bases). Germline V CDR1 and CDR2: SQVTM, ANQGSEA. This CDR3 is 13 amino acids long. V gave up 4 bases and J gave up 3 bases, with 12 bases separating them. The CDR3 here is CSVVQGEDYGYTF. CDR3 DNA sequence: TGCAGCGTTGTACAGGGCGAGGACTATGGCTACACCTTC.

This clonotype was counted a few times. J is TRBJ1-5 and V is TRBV7-6; 8 bases align to TRBD1. V trimming: 5 bases; J trimming: 7 bases; junction bases outside the gene matches: 10. Per the germline V gene, CDR1 is SGHVS and CDR2 is FNYEAQ. The CDR3 consists of 15 residues. The CDR3 DNA reads TGTGCCAGCAGCAGGGCCCAGGGGGCAGGGCAGCCCCAGCATTTT. Its protein is CASSRAQGAGQPQHF. The variable domain in full, completed from reference TRBV7-6 and TRBJ1-5, reads GAGVSQSPRYKVTKRGQDVALRCDPISGHVSLYWYRQALGQGPEFLTYFNYEAQQDKSGLPNDRFSAERPEGSISTLTIQRTEQRDSAMYRCASSRAQGAGQPQHFGDGTRLSIL.

The J gene is TRBJ1-1, the V gene TRBV12-3 or TRBV12-4; D possibly corresponds to TRBD1 (6 bases). CDR3 length: 13 residues. V was shortened by 7 bases and J by 6 bases, with 15 bases between the two germline ends. The CDR3 here is CASKEQGHPEAFF. DNA of the CDR3: TGTGCCAGCAAGGAGCAGGGGCATCCTGAAGCTTTCTTT.

This clonotype was detected a few times. The chain carries TRBV5-6 and TRBJ2-7; TRBD1 matches 9 bases. The CDR3 has 14 residues. The ends lost 4 bases at V and 4 bases at J; junction bases unmatched: 6. The germline V gene encodes CDR1 SGHDT and CDR2 YYEEEE. The CDR3 loop is CASSVGTGQYEQYF. The CDR3 coding sequence is TGTGCCAGCAGCGTCGGGACAGGGCAGTACGAGCAGTACTTC.

The rearrangement links TRBV9 to TRBJ2-1; 12 bases fit TRBD2. This CDR3 spans 16 amino acids. V lost 3 bases, J lost 3 bases, and 4 bases stayed unmatched. Germline-derived CDR1 and CDR2 are SGDLS and YYNGEE. The CDR3 DNA follows: TGTGCCAGCAGCGCGGGGACTAGCGGGTACTACAATGAGCAGTTCTTC. Its translation is CASSAGTSGYYNEQFF.

This chain joins TRBV27 and TRBJ2-7; a weak D match, TRBD1 (6 bases). The CDR3 totals 13 residues. CDR1 and CDR2 (germline): MNHEY, SMNVEV (reference sequence). Trimming left V 0 bases short and J 3 bases short, with 6 bases between. This chain's CDR3 is CASSLSQGYEQYV. Written as DNA, the CDR3 is TGTGCCAGCAGTTTATCACAGGGCTACGAGCAGTACGTC.

This rearrangement joins TRBV6-1 to TRBJ2-5, with D possibly TRBD1 on 5 matching bases. V lost 6 bases to trimming and J lost 4 bases, with 18 bases between them. The V gene's germline CDR1 is MNHNS and CDR2 SASEGT. This CDR3 region has 15 residues. Here the CDR3 DNA reads TGTGCCAGCAGCCCGGACATTGGATTGGTAGAGACCCAGTACTTC. Its protein is CASSPDIGLVETQYF.

This clonotype was seen repeatedly, ten times or more. This chain uses TRBV7-9 with TRBJ2-1; unclear D gene. The CDR3 sequence is 12 residues long. The germline CDR1 and CDR2 sequences are SEHNR and FQNEAQ (reference sequence). Trimming pared 1 base from V and 6 bases from J, leaving 4 bases between. Written as DNA, the CDR3 is TGTGCCAGCAGCTTAGTCCCCAATGAGCAGTTCTTC. This codes for CASSLVPNEQFF.

The chain combines TRBV12-3 or TRBV12-4 with TRBJ2-3; 7 nucleotides match TRBD1. With V trimmed by 2 bases and J by 6 bases, 14 bases remained unmatched. The CDR3 runs to 17 residues. The CDR3 loop is CASSLLRGQVLSDTQYF. The CDR3 region has the DNA TGTGCCAGCAGTTTATTGAGGGGGCAGGTGCTTTCGGATACGCAGTATTTT.